This TCR beta chain originates from a study of T cell changes during pregnancy in multiple sclerosis. The CDR3 has 16 amino acids. CDR1 is LGHNA, CDR2 YNFKEQ, per germline. V was pared by 0 bases and J by 6 bases, with 6 bases of the junction left unmatched. Using immunoSEQ multiplex PCR, the repertoire was profiled, and TCRdb retains in-frame clones only, with some absent. The sample has approximately 41,000 clones; approximately 94% are singletons. The material was CD4+ T cells from peripheral blood mononuclear cells, obtained in the second trimester of pregnancy. The chain couples TRBV4-2 to TRBJ2-2; 8 nucleotides match TRBD2. This TCR came from a female donor with multiple sclerosis, enrolled in a pregnancy study. The CDR3 region has the DNA TGTGCCAGCAGCCAAGAGCCGGGAGGGAGCGCCGGGGAGCTGTTTTTT. Its protein product is CASSQEPGGSAGELFF.